The 21 T cell receptor beta chains below come from one sample, sequenced in a study of cytomegalovirus exposure and HLA in healthy donors. A multiplex PCR was run with 60 Vbeta primers and 13 Jbeta primers. Using immunoSEQ multiplex PCR, the repertoire was profiled, and TCRdb retains in-frame clones only, with some absent. Altogether 100,000 to 150,000 clones are present, over 60% being singletons, with the ten largest covering around 0.92%. Sequenced sample: PBMCs. The receptor set was obtained from a human donor in good health.

This clone has just a few counts. The rearrangement joins TRBV6-1 to TRBJ1-3; 7 nucleotides line up with TRBD1. Germline V CDR1 and CDR2: MNHNS, SASEGT. The CDR3 length is 16 residues. V lost 2 bases to trimming and J lost 4 bases; unmatched junction nucleotides: 8. This CDR3 reads CASSEKEGALGNTIYF. Written as DNA, the CDR3 is TGTGCCAGCAGTGAAAAGGAGGGGGCGCTGGGAAACACCATATATTTT.

This clone appeared once. The rearrangement joins TRBV27 to TRBJ2-1; TRBD1 might be the D (5 bases). Germline CDR1 MNHEY, CDR2 SMNVEV (reference sequence). The CDR3 contains 14 residues. V lost 5 bases to trimming and J lost 3 bases, with 11 bases between them. CDR3 sequence (DNA): TGTGCCAGCAGTGTGGACAAATACTACAATGAGCAGTTCTTC. It is translated as CASSVDKYYNEQFF.

The V and J genes are TRBV13 and TRBJ1-1; 8 bases are shared with TRBD1. V was pared by 2 bases and J by 8 bases, with 10 bases of the junction left unmatched. Per the germline V gene, CDR1 is PRHDT and CDR2 is FYEKMQ (reference sequence). This CDR3 spans 15 amino acids. The CDR3 nucleotides read TGTGCCAGCAGCTTATCCCAGGGGGCAGTCTTGGAAGCTTTCTTT. This encodes CASSLSQGAVLEAFF. The full variable domain, completed using reference TRBV13 and TRBJ1-1, is AAGVIQSPRHLIKEKRETATLKCYPIPRHDTVYWYQQGPGQDPQFLISFYEKMQSDKGSIPDRFSAQQFSDYHSELNMSSLELGDSALYFCASSLSQGAVLEAFFGQGTRLTVV.

In nucleotides, the CDR3 is TGTGCCAGCAGTCCTTGGCATGCGGCGGATGGCTACACCTTC. Translation: CASSPWHAADGYTF. The chain joins TRBV6-5 to TRBJ1-2; no reliable D call. The CDR3 runs 14 residues. Germline V gene data show CDR1 as MNHEY and CDR2 as SVGAGI. Trimming left V 5 bases short and J 6 bases short, with 16 bases between.

The chain uses TRBV21-1 and TRBJ1-5; TRBD1, the D gene given by the table, was not confirmed from the DNA. TRBV21-1 constitutes a pseudogene. The CDR3 totals 16 residues. DNA for the CDR3: TGTGCCAGCAGCAAAGCGCATGCAGGGCACTGGTGTCCCCAGCATTTT. Amino acid sequence: CASSKAHAGHWCPQHF.

This clone was seen only once. The chain links TRBV19 to TRBJ1-5; D is possibly TRBD1 (5 bases). CDR3 length: 14 residues. V dropped 7 bases and J dropped 8 bases, with 18 bases sitting between them. Germline V CDR1 and CDR2: LNHDA, SQIVND (reference sequence). DNA of the CDR3: TGTGCCAGTATGGGACTGATGGACTACAAGCCCCAGCATTTT. This encodes CASMGLMDYKPQHF.

In regard to this clone: A read error may produce the germline difference seen at one junction end. The J gene is TRBJ1-3, the V gene TRBV10-2; TRBD1 aligns across 7 bases. Germline V gene sequence: CDR1 WSHSY, CDR2 SAAADI. This CDR3 is 13 amino acids long. The CDR3 region has the DNA TGCGCCAGCAGTCCCGGGACAGACACCACGTCTCATTTT. The encoded protein is CASSPGTDTTSHF.

The chain couples TRBV19 to TRBJ1-4; TRBD1 aligns across 7 bases. V lost 10 bases and J lost 8; bases outside the gene matches: 16. CDR3 size: 15 residues. Germline-derived CDR1 and CDR2 are LNHDA and SQIVND (reference sequence). The CDR3 protein is CATKMGTERDEKLFF. CDR3 coding DNA: TGTGCCACCAAAATGGGGACAGAACGGGACGAAAAACTGTTTTTT. Full variable domain (outside the CDR3, taken from reference TRBV19 and TRBJ1-4): DGGITQSPKYLFRKEGQNVTLSCEQNLNHDAMYWYRQDPGQGLRLIYYSQIVNDFQKGDIAEGYSVSREKKESFPLTVTSAQKNPTAFYLCATKMGTERDEKLFFGSGTQLSVL.

This rearrangement joins TRBV19 to TRBJ2-1, with 7 bases fitting TRBD1. With V trimmed by 2 bases and J by 2 bases, 6 bases remained unmatched. This CDR3 contains 16 residues. The germline CDR1 and CDR2 sequences are LNHDA and SQIVND (reference sequence). CDR3 loop: CASSISGQAAYNEQFF. The CDR3 DNA sequence: TGTGCCAGTAGTATAAGTGGACAGGCGGCCTACAATGAGCAGTTCTTC.

This clone was observed a single time. V gene TRBV29-1 combines with J gene TRBJ2-1; D is possibly TRBD1 (6 bases). CDR3 length: 12 residues. The germline CDR1 and CDR2 sequences are SQVTM and ANQGSEA. The ends were cut back, 6 bases at V and 5 bases at J, with 11 bases in the middle. This CDR3 is CSVRQVDNEQFF. The CDR3 DNA is TGCAGCGTGAGACAGGTAGACAATGAGCAGTTCTTC.

The chain combines TRBV5-4 with TRBJ2-2; D gene unclear. V lost 1 base, J lost 7 bases, and 8 bases lay in between. Looked up from germline, CDR1 is SGHNT and CDR2 is YYREEE (reference sequence). CDR3 length: 13 residues. Here the CDR3 DNA reads TGTGCCAGCAGCTTGCCCAGCGTCGGGGAGCTGTTTTTT. This sequence encodes CASSLPSVGELFF.

The rearrangement links TRBV4-3 to TRBJ1-1; D is perhaps TRBD1 (5 bases). The CDR3 is 15 amino acids. V gave up 2 bases and J gave up 1 base, with 11 bases separating them. Germline-derived CDR1 and CDR2 are LGHNA and YSLEER. The CDR3 spells CASSQIPGGNTEAFF. CDR3 nucleotides: TGCGCCAGCAGCCAAATCCCCGGGGGGAACACTGAAGCTTTCTTT.

The chain combines TRBV4-2 with TRBJ1-1; maybe TRBD1 (6 bases). The CDR3 spans 15 residues. Trimming took 2 bases from V and 6 from J, leaving 16 bases between them. CDR1 and CDR2 (germline): LGHNA, YNFKEQ. The CDR3, as DNA: TGTGCCAGCAGCCAATCCAGGGGCGTGGGCCCTGAAGCTTTCTTT. Amino acids: CASSQSRGVGPEAFF.

This clone has a single count. The chain couples TRBV6-6 to TRBJ1-5; D is unresolved. The CDR3 sequence is 13 residues long. With 8 bases removed from V and 5 bases from J, the gap between germline ends came to 13 bases. CDR1 is MNHNY and CDR2 is SVGAGI in the germline V gene (reference sequence). CDR3 protein: CASDPIGDQPQHF. Written as DNA, the CDR3 is TGTGCCAGCGATCCAATCGGGGATCAGCCCCAGCATTTT.

The chain uses TRBV10-3 and TRBJ2-5; tentative D call: TRBD2 (5 bases). The germline CDR1 and CDR2 sequences are ENHRY and SYGVKD. V was pared by 10 bases and J by 4 bases, with 7 bases between. This CDR3 comprises 10 residues. The CDR3 loop reads CATAGETQYF. The CDR3 coding sequence is TGTGCCACCGCGGGAGAGACCCAGTACTTC.

The CDR3 spells CASSEQDRDEKLFF. CDR3 bases: TGTGCCAGCAGTGAGCAGGACAGGGATGAAAAACTGTTTTTT. This chain connects TRBV2 to TRBJ1-4, with TRBD1 identical over 8 bases. The germline CDR1 and CDR2 sequences are SNHLY and FYNNEI. There are 14 residues in the CDR3. After removal of 3 bases from V and 6 bases from J, the junction contained 3 bases not matched to a gene.

The chain combines TRBV10-2 with TRBJ2-1; D is possibly TRBD1 (5 bases). Germline values: CDR1 WSHSY, CDR2 SAAADI. The CDR3 is 13 residues long. V shed 6 bases and J shed 4 bases, with 10 bases lying between them. Here the CDR3 DNA reads TGCGCCAGCAGAAAAAGGGGATACAATGAGCAGTTCTTC. It codes for CASRKRGYNEQFF.

The sample holds one count of this clone. V is TRBV29-1 and J is TRBJ2-5; 9 bases fit TRBD1. V lost 6 bases and J lost 5; bases outside the gene matches: 10. The CDR3 has 14 amino acids. Germline V gene sequence: CDR1 SQVTM, CDR2 ANQGSEA. The CDR3 spells CSVGQGSFAETQYF. The CDR3 DNA is TGCAGCGTAGGACAGGGGTCGTTCGCCGAGACCCAGTACTTC.

The V gene is TRBV7-2, the J gene TRBJ1-3, with D maybe TRBD1 (5 bases). The length of the CDR3 is 15 residues. Trimming took off 5 bases at V and 0 bases at J, with 11 bases between the two ends. CDR1 is SGHTA, CDR2 FQGNSA, per germline. The CDR3: CASSIYRNSGNTIYF. DNA for the CDR3: TGTGCCAGCAGCATTTACAGGAACTCTGGAAACACCATATATTTT.

The V and J genes are TRBV9 and TRBJ2-2; D is uncertain. The CDR3 has 12 amino acids. Trimming cost V 2 bases and J 3 bases, with 2 bases left between them. CDR1 is SGDLS and CDR2 is YYNGEE in the germline V gene. CDR3 nucleotides: TGTGCCAGCAGCGTCGACACCGGGGAGCTGTTTTTT. Amino acids: CASSVDTGELFF.

J is TRBJ2-2 and V is TRBV9, with D possibly TRBD1 on 6 matching bases. V lost 3 bases and J lost 3, with 18 bases in between. The CDR3 extends over 17 amino acids. Per germline, CDR1 SGDLS and CDR2 YYNGEE. CDR3 coding DNA: TGTGCCAGCAGCGGGGAACAGGGTTTTTGGGACACCGGGGAGCTGTTTTTT. Residues: CASSGEQGFWDTGELFF.